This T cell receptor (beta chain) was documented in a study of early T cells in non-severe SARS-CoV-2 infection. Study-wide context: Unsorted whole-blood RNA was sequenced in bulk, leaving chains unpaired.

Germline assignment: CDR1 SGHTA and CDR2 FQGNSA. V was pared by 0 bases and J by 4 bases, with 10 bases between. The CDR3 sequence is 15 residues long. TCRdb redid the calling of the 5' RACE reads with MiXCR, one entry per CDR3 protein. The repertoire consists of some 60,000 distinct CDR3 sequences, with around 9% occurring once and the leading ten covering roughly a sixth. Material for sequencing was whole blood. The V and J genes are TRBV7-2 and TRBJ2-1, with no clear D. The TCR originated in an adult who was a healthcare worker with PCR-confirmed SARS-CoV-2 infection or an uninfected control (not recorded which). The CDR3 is CASSLAVGTYNEQFF. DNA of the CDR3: TGTGCCAGCAGCTTAGCTGTCGGTACTTACAATGAGCAGTTCTTC. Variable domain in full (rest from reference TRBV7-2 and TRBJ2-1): GAGVSQSPSNKVTEKGKDVELRCDPISGHTALYWYRQSLGQGLEFLIYFQGNSAPDKSGLPSDRFSAERTGGSVSTLTIQRTQQEDSAVYLCASSLAVGTYNEQFFGPGTRLTVL.